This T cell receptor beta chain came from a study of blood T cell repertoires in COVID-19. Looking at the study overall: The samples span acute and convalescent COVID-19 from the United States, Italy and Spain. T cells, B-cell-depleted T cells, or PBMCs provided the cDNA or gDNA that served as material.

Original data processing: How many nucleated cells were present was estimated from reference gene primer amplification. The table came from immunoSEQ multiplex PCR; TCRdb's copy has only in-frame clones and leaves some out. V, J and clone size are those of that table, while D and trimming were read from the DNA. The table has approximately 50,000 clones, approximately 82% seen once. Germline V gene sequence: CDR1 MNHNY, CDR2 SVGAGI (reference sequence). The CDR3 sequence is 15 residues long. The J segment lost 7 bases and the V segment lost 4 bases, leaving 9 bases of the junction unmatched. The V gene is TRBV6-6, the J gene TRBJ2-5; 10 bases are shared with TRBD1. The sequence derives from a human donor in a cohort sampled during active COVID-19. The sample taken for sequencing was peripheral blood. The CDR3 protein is CASSFSGTGDGTQYF. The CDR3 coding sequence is TGTGCCAGCAGTTTCTCCGGGACAGGGGACGGGACCCAGTACTTC.